The rows below give T cell receptor beta chains drawn from one sample of a study of cytomegalovirus exposure and HLA in healthy donors. Data came from immunoSEQ multiplex PCR; TCRdb stores just in-frame clones and leaves some out. The sample holds roughly 220,000 clones, around four fifths seen once. Sequenced material: PBMCs. Receptor source: a man in his fifties or sixties in good health and CMV-seronegative. CDR3s include the opening cysteine and the closing phenylalanine or tryptophan. The D gene is left open where the match is weak. Only some rows state a clone size, as once, few, many or a class for expanded clones.

>-|TRBD2|13|TRBV2|TRBJ2-7
CANPGLAGAEQYF
TGTGCCAACCCTGGACTAGCGGGAGCCGAGCAGTACTTC
>-|TRBD1|15|TRBV4-1|TRBJ1-1
CASSYTGGSYTEAFF
TGCGCCAGCAGCTATACAGGGGGAAGCTACACTGAAGCTTTCTTT
>few|-|16|TRBV27|TRBJ2-2
CASSLSVAIGTGELFF
TGTGCCAGCAGTTTATCGGTCGCGATTGGCACCGGGGAGCTGTTTTTT
>-|TRBD2|16|TRBV2|TRBJ2-2
CASSPRTSRNTGELFF
TGTGCCAGCAGTCCTCGGACTAGCCGGAACACCGGGGAGCTGTTTTTT
>-|TRBD1|14|TRBV5-6|TRBJ1-1
CASTRTGGNTEAFF
TGTGCCAGCACCCGAACAGGGGGCAACACTGAAGCTTTCTTT
>-|-|13|TRBV19|TRBJ2-7
CASSIAQAYEQYF
TGTGCCAGTAGTATAGCCCAGGCCTACGAGCAGTACTTC
>-|-|11|TRBV2|TRBJ2-5
CASSPLETQYF
TGTGCCAGCAGTCCCCTGGAGACCCAGTACTTC
>once|TRBD2|15|TRBV14|TRBJ2-7
CASSLGLAGAYEQYF
TGTGCCAGCAGCCTCGGACTAGCGGGTGCCTACGAGCAGTACTTC
>-|-|12|TRBV27|TRBJ2-3
CASSSHTDTQYF
TGTGCCAGCAGCTCACACACAGATACGCAGTATTTT
>-|-|14|TRBV5-4|TRBJ2-7
CASSKVEKMGEQYF
TGTGCCAGCAGTAAGGTCGAGAAGATGGGCGAGCAGTACTTC
>-|TRBD1|18|TRBV18|TRBJ1-2
CASSPPPGQRFLNYGYTF
TGTGCCAGCTCACCACCGCCGGGACAGAGATTCCTTAACTATGGCTACACCTTC
>few|-|11|TRBV2|TRBJ2-7
CASKTSYEQYF
TGTGCCAGCAAAACTAGCTACGAGCAGTACTTC
>-|-|14|TRBV2|TRBJ1-1
CASSQQRVNTEAFF
TGTGCCAGCAGTCAACAGAGGGTGAACACTGAAGCTTTCTTT
>-|TRBD2|17|TRBV7-3|TRBJ2-1
CASSTSGLAGGRNEQFF
TGTGCCAGCAGCACCTCCGGACTAGCGGGAGGGCGCAATGAGCAGTTCTTC